These T cell receptor beta chains were read from a single sample in a study of cytomegalovirus exposure and HLA in healthy donors. The repertoire was sequenced with immunoSEQ multiplex PCR; TCRdb's copy has only in-frame clones and lacks some. The data show more than 250,000 clones, with around 90% seen just once and roughly 1.2% held by the top ten. Material: PBMCs. The receptors here all came from a woman aged 30 to 39 in good health and CMV-seropositive. CDR3s include the opening cysteine and the closing phenylalanine or tryptophan. D genes are given only for firm matches. Not every row has a clone size; where given, it reads once, few, many or a size class.

abundance | len | j_gene | d_gene | v_gene | CDR3aa | CDR3nt
- | 15 | TRBJ1-1 | TRBD1 | TRBV5-6 | CASSLGTGRGTEAFF | TGTGCCAGCAGCCTAGGGACAGGGCGTGGCACTGAAGCTTTCTTT
once | 14 | TRBJ2-4 | - | TRBV4-3 | CASSQARGGNIQYF | TGCGCCAGCAGCCAAGCAAGGGGGGGAAACATTCAGTACTTC
- | 14 | TRBJ2-7 | TRBD2 | TRBV18 | CASSWTSGGYEQYF | TGTGCCAGCTCCTGGACTAGCGGGGGATACGAGCAGTACTTC
- | 13 | TRBJ2-7 | TRBD1 | TRBV7-8 | CASSRDSFYEQYF | TGTGCCAGCAGCCGGGACAGTTTCTACGAGCAGTACTTC
- | 12 | TRBJ2-5 | - | TRBV7-8 | CASKDYEETQYF | TGTGCCAGCAAGGACTACGAAGAGACCCAGTACTTC
- | 15 | TRBJ2-7 | - | TRBV19 | CASSPRTAQLYEQYF | TGTGCCAGTAGTCCGAGGACAGCACAACTCTACGAGCAGTACTTC
- | 13 | TRBJ1-5 | - | TRBV5-1 | CASSLEPNQPQHF | TGCGCCAGCAGCTTGGAACCCAATCAGCCCCAGCATTTT
- | 14 | TRBJ2-7 | TRBD1 | TRBV7-8 | CASSFDRAVYEQYF | TGTGCCAGCAGCTTCGACAGGGCCGTTTACGAGCAGTACTTC
many | 17 | TRBJ1-5 | TRBD1 | TRBV18 | CASSPTGGDYSNQPQHF | TGTGCCAGCTCACCGACAGGGGGCGATTATAGCAATCAGCCCCAGCATTTT
- | 12 | TRBJ1-2 | - | TRBV5-1 | CASSLMGDGYTF | TGCGCCAGCAGCTTGATGGGTGATGGCTACACCTTC
- | 18 | TRBJ2-1 | TRBD2 | TRBV14 | CASSQGTSGNPIYNEQFF | TGTGCCAGCAGCCAAGGGACTAGCGGGAACCCAATCTACAATGAGCAGTTCTTC
- | 12 | TRBJ2-4 | - | TRBV29-1 | CSVEQGWDIQYF | TGCAGCGTTGAACAGGGGTGGGACATTCAGTACTTC
- | 16 | TRBJ1-1 | - | TRBV5-5 | CASSLRWDMLNTEAFF | TGTGCCAGCAGCTTGCGATGGGACATGCTAAACACTGAAGCTTTCTTT
- | 12 | TRBJ1-1 | - | TRBV28 | CASSLLASEAFF | TGTGCCAGCAGCCTACTTGCCAGTGAAGCTTTCTTT
once | 15 | TRBJ2-3 | - | TRBV27 | CASSFRSLGGDTQYF | TGTGCCAGCAGTTTCCGCTCCCTGGGGGGAGATACGCAGTATTTT
- | 15 | TRBJ1-2 | - | TRBV6-6 | CASSYSAGANYGYTF | TGTGCCAGCAGTTACTCGGCGGGTGCTAACTATGGCTACACCTTC
- | 14 | TRBJ1-1 | TRBD1 | TRBV7-2 | CASSSGGAYTEAFF | TGTGCCAGCAGCTCAGGGGGCGCGTACACTGAAGCTTTCTTT
- | 14 | TRBJ2-7 | TRBD1 | TRBV30 | CAWSVLQGVYEQYF | TGTGCCTGGAGTGTACTACAGGGGGTTTACGAGCAGTACTTC
- | 13 | TRBJ1-2 | TRBD1 | TRBV30 | CAWSRQGGYGYTF | TGTGCCTGGAGTAGACAGGGGGGCTATGGCTACACCTTC
once | 13 | TRBJ2-1 | - | TRBV27 | CASSFVMGNEQFF | TGTGCCAGCAGTTTCGTAATGGGCAATGAGCAGTTCTTC
- | 17 | TRBJ2-2 | TRBD2 | TRBV9 | CASSERTSGGHTGELFF | TGTGCCAGCAGCGAACGGACTAGCGGGGGCCACACCGGGGAGCTGTTTTTT
- | 14 | TRBJ2-1 | - | TRBV30 | CAWRVGIRYNEQFF | TGTGCCTGGAGGGTAGGGATTCGGTACAATGAGCAGTTCTTC
- | 15 | TRBJ1-2 | - | TRBV7-6 | CASSLARGGGYGYTF | TGTGCCAGCAGCTTAGCGCGTGGCGGGGGCTATGGCTACACCTTC
- | 12 | TRBJ2-1 | - | TRBV11-2 | CASSLAYNEQFF | TGTGCCAGCAGCCTAGCATACAATGAGCAGTTCTTC
- | 14 | TRBJ2-2 | TRBD2 | TRBV5-8 | CASSPRGVTGELFF | TGTGCCAGCAGCCCTCGGGGGGTCACCGGGGAGCTGTTTTTT
- | 14 | TRBJ1-1 | - | TRBV25-1 | CASSDPGLNTEAFF | TGTGCCAGCAGTGATCCGGGGCTGAACACTGAAGCTTTCTTT
- | 13 | TRBJ1-1 | - | TRBV10-3 | CATSRKANTEAFF | TGTGCCACCAGTCGGAAGGCGAACACTGAAGCTTTCTTT
once | 12 | TRBJ2-7 | - | TRBV6-6 | CASSPGTPLQYF | TGTGCCAGCAGCCCCGGGACCCCTTTGCAGTACTTC
- | 10 | TRBJ2-7 | - | TRBV29-1 | CSVFSYEQYF | TGCAGCGTTTTTTCTTACGAGCAGTACTTC
- | 15 | TRBJ1-5 | - | TRBV5-6 | CASSLGQLENQPQHF | TGTGCCAGCAGCTTGGGACAATTGGAAAATCAGCCCCAGCATTTT
- | 15 | TRBJ1-5 | TRBD1 | TRBV9 | CASSPGTDSNQPQHF | TGTGCCAGCAGTCCCGGGACAGATAGCAATCAGCCCCAGCATTTT
- | 11 | TRBJ1-1 | - | TRBV2 | CASDLTAEAFF | TGTGCCAGCGACCTGACAGCTGAAGCTTTCTTT
- | 13 | TRBJ2-7 | - | TRBV9 | CASSPGDGYEQYF | TGTGCCAGCAGCCCAGGGGACGGCTACGAGCAGTACTTC
- | 14 | TRBJ1-2 | - | TRBV4-1 | CASSPTGANYGYTF | TGCGCCAGCAGTCCAACAGGAGCTAACTATGGCTACACCTTC
- | 14 | TRBJ2-7 | - | TRBV19 | CASAKGDGSYEQYF | TGTGCCAGCGCAAAGGGGGACGGCTCCTACGAGCAGTACTTC
- | 14 | TRBJ1-1 | TRBD1 | TRBV28 | CASSPTGGPSEAFF | TGTGCCAGCAGTCCGACAGGGGGCCCCAGTGAAGCTTTCTTT
- | 15 | TRBJ1-3 | - | TRBV5-6 | CASSLGMSSGNTIYF | TGTGCCAGCAGCTTGGGAATGAGCTCTGGAAACACCATATATTTT
- | 12 | TRBJ2-1 | - | TRBV2 | CASILGYNEQFF | TGTGCCAGCATTCTAGGGTACAATGAGCAGTTCTTC
- | 18 | TRBJ1-2 | - | TRBV4-3 | CASSQETGIRVGGNGYTF | TGCGCCAGCAGCCAAGAAACTGGGATCAGGGTGGGGGGGAATGGCTACACCTTC
- | 13 | TRBJ2-1 | - | TRBV6-6 | CASSYLPGNEQFF | TGTGCCAGCAGTTACCTCCCGGGTAATGAGCAGTTCTTC
- | 13 | TRBJ2-7 | - | TRBV6-1 | CASSGIRTYEQYF | TGTGCCAGCAGTGGAATCAGGACCTACGAGCAGTACTTC
- | 15 | TRBJ1-2 | - | TRBV4-2 | CASSQEIFGGYGYTF | TGTGCCAGCAGCCAAGAGATCTTTGGGGGTTATGGCTACACCTTC
few | 13 | TRBJ2-1 | - | TRBV4-3 | CASSHSIRDEQFF | TGCGCCAGCAGCCATAGCATCAGGGATGAGCAGTTCTTC
- | 14 | TRBJ2-7 | TRBD1 | TRBV7-3 | CASSPGDSPYEQYF | TGTGCCAGCAGCCCTGGGGACAGCCCCTACGAGCAGTACTTC
- | 17 | TRBJ2-7 | TRBD1 | TRBV5-1 | CASSLGTTGGLPYEQYF | TGCGCCAGCAGCTTGGGAACGACAGGGGGCCTCCCCTACGAGCAGTACTTC
few | 16 | TRBJ1-2 | - | TRBV9 | CASSVEGTTTNYGYTF | TGTGCCAGCAGCGTAGAAGGGACAACGACTAACTATGGCTACACCTTC
- | 14 | TRBJ2-1 | - | TRBV6-6 | CASRRSGSENEQFF | TGTGCCAGCAGGAGGTCGGGGTCGGAGAATGAGCAGTTCTTC
- | 15 | TRBJ2-5 | - | TRBV9 | CASSVAPSTKETQYF | TGTGCCAGCAGCGTAGCCCCCTCGACCAAAGAGACCCAGTACTTC
- | 14 | TRBJ2-5 | - | TRBV29-1 | CSVEDQRSGETQYF | TGCAGCGTTGAAGACCAGCGGAGTGGAGAGACCCAGTACTTC
- | 14 | TRBJ2-7 | - | TRBV7-6 | CASSSNWDTVEQYF | TGTGCCAGCAGCTCAAACTGGGATACGGTCGAGCAGTACTTC
- | 15 | TRBJ1-4 | TRBD1 | TRBV25-1 | CASSQRTGVGEKLFF | TGTGCCAGCAGCCAACGGACAGGGGTAGGGGAAAAACTGTTTTTT
- | 14 | TRBJ1-5 | - | TRBV6-1 | CASRHQPGDQPQHF | TGTGCCAGCCGACACCAGCCTGGCGATCAGCCCCAGCATTTT
- | 16 | TRBJ2-7 | TRBD1 | TRBV6-6 | CASTTKGGTHSYEQYF | TGTGCCAGCACTACTAAAGGGGGCACACACTCCTACGAGCAGTACTTC
- | 14 | TRBJ2-5 | - | TRBV23-1 | CASSHGLGKETQYF | TGCGCCAGCAGTCACGGACTGGGAAAAGAGACCCAGTACTTC
- | 15 | TRBJ2-2 | TRBD1 | TRBV5-6 | CASSLGQGSTGELFF | TGTGCCAGCAGCTTGGGACAGGGGTCCACCGGGGAGCTGTTTTTT
once | 15 | TRBJ2-1 | - | TRBV6-5 | CASSYFQGSHNEQFF | TGTGCCAGCAGTTACTTCCAGGGTAGTCACAATGAGCAGTTCTTC
- | 13 | TRBJ1-2 | TRBD1 | TRBV4-3 | CASSQGQGHGYTF | TGCGCCAGCAGCCAAGGACAGGGCCATGGCTACACCTTC
- | 15 | TRBJ1-2 | - | TRBV18 | CASSPPLYGNYGYTF | TGTGCCAGCTCACCTCCTCTCTACGGTAACTATGGCTACACCTTC
- | 17 | TRBJ2-7 | TRBD1 | TRBV28 | CASSLARDRGYPYEQYF | TGTGCCAGCTCCCTAGCCCGGGACAGGGGCTATCCCTACGAGCAGTACTTC